The 20 T cell receptor beta chains below were found in one sample sequenced in a study of blood T cell repertoires in COVID-19. This table comes from immunoSEQ multiplex PCR, and its TCRdb copy is limited to in-frame clones, with some not included. The sample includes some 150,000 clones, 70% to 85% of them seen just once. The sequenced sample was peripheral blood. Receptors originate from a woman aged 80 or over with acute or convalescent COVID-19.

The chain carries TRBV24-1 and TRBJ2-1; a possible D gene is TRBD2 (5 bases). Trimming stripped 2 bases from V and 1 base from J, with 11 bases between. Germline CDR1 reads KGHDR; CDR2 reads SFDVKD. This CDR3 contains 16 residues. The CDR3 region has the DNA TGTGCCACCAGTGATTCAGCTGGAGGTTCCTACAATGAGCAGTTCTTC. It encodes CATSDSAGGSYNEQFF.

The chain is built from TRBV2 and TRBJ1-2; no reliable D call. V lost 6 bases, J lost 3 bases, and 11 bases lay in between. CDR1 and CDR2 from the germline V gene are SNHLY and FYNNEI. The CDR3 consists of 13 residues. The CDR3 nucleotides read TGTGCCAGCAGACTGACACTCGACTATGGCTACACCTTC. This codes for CASRLTLDYGYTF.

This sequence joins TRBV29-1 and TRBJ2-2; maybe TRBD1 (5 bases). The CDR3 totals 14 residues. The germline V and J ends were trimmed by 4 bases and 7 bases, with 16 bases remaining between them. Germline V gene lookup returns CDR1 SQVTM and CDR2 ANQGSEA. CDR3 in amino acids: CSVASIRDSGELFF. The CDR3 DNA is TGCAGCGTTGCTTCAATCAGGGATAGCGGGGAGCTGTTTTTT.

This rearrangement joins TRBV6-6 to TRBJ1-2; D not certain. The V end was cut by 5 bases, the J end by 2 bases, with 9 bases between. Germline values: CDR1 MNHNY, CDR2 SVGAGI (reference sequence). The CDR3 extends over 13 amino acids. The CDR3 sequence: CASSRSLNYGYTF. The CDR3 DNA is TGTGCCAGCAGTCGATCTTTAAACTATGGCTACACCTTC.

This chain connects TRBV2 to TRBJ2-3, with TRBD2 matching over 8 bases. Germline loops: CDR1 SNHLY, CDR2 FYNNEI. Trimming cost V 6 bases and J 8 bases; bases outside gene matches: 13. This CDR3 is built from 15 residues. Here the CDR3 reads CASSGDSGSRATQYF. CDR3 sequence (DNA): TGTGCCAGCAGCGGTGACAGCGGGAGTAGGGCTACGCAGTATTTT. Full variable domain (rest looked up from reference TRBV2 and TRBJ2-3): EPEVTQTPSHQVTQMGQEVILRCVPISNHLYFYWYRQILGQKVEFLVSFYNNEISEKSEIFDDQFSVERPDGSNFTLKIRSTKLEDSAMYFCASSGDSGSRATQYFGPGTRLTVL.

This clone has just one count. This chain connects TRBV2 to TRBJ2-3, with 10 bases that match TRBD1. After removal of 5 bases from V and 4 bases from J, the junction contained 3 bases not matched to a gene. Germline values: CDR1 SNHLY, CDR2 FYNNEI. The CDR3 contains 14 residues. The CDR3 DNA reads TGTGCCAGCAGTCCGGACAGGGGGGCAGATACGCAGTATTTT. Protein sequence: CASSPDRGADTQYF. Full variable domain (outside the CDR3, taken from reference TRBV2 and TRBJ2-3): EPEVTQTPSHQVTQMGQEVILRCVPISNHLYFYWYRQILGQKVEFLVSFYNNEISEKSEIFDDQFSVERPDGSNFTLKIRSTKLEDSAMYFCASSPDRGADTQYFGPGTRLTVL.

The V gene is TRBV10-3, the J gene TRBJ2-2, with 8 bases identical to TRBD1. Germline-derived CDR1 and CDR2 are ENHRY and SYGVKD. The CDR3 has 16 residues. J gave up 3 bases and V 5 bases, and 8 bases lay outside the gene matches. The CDR3 reads CAISYRTGIDTGELFF. CDR3 sequence (DNA): TGTGCCATCAGTTATCGGACAGGGATAGACACCGGGGAGCTGTTTTTT.

This clone showed up just once. CDR3 in amino acids: CASSFQAGLNEKLFF. The CDR3 coding sequence is TGTGCCAGCAGCTTCCAGGCCGGTTTGAATGAAAAACTGTTTTTT. The chain carries TRBV7-2 and TRBJ1-4; D is unresolved. This CDR3 comprises 15 residues. Trimming removed 3 bases at V and 5 bases at J, with 13 bases between. In germline, CDR1 is SGHTA, CDR2 FQGNSA.

CDR3 coding DNA: TGCGCCAGCAGCACTGGGGGGGCACGAGGCACCGGGGAGCTGTTTTTT. Translated: CASSTGGARGTGELFF. V usage is TRBV5-1 and J usage is TRBJ2-2; D might be TRBD2 (7 bases). The V end lost 4 bases, the J end lost 4 bases, and 17 bases lay between the germline ends. This CDR3 comprises 16 residues. Germline assignment: CDR1 SGHRS and CDR2 YFSETQ.

This clone appeared a single time. J is TRBJ2-1 and V is TRBV29-1; D might be TRBD2 (5 bases). CDR3 length: 12 residues. Germline-derived CDR1 and CDR2 are SQVTM and ANQGSEA. Trimming pared 3 bases from V and 4 bases from J, leaving 7 bases between. The CDR3 region is CSVDRGYNEQFF. The CDR3 region has the DNA TGCAGCGTTGATCGGGGTTACAATGAGCAGTTCTTC.

The rearrangement links TRBV14 to TRBJ1-4; D call uncertain. This CDR3 spans 15 amino acids. Germline assignment: CDR1 SGHDN and CDR2 FVKESK. V lost 4 bases to trimming and J lost 0 bases, with 9 bases between them. The CDR3 sequence: CASSRGPATNEKLFF. The CDR3 bases are TGTGCCAGCAGCCGCGGTCCCGCAACTAATGAAAAACTGTTTTTT.

The chain couples TRBV5-1 to TRBJ2-2; a weak D match, TRBD1 (5 bases). The V gene lost 2 bases and the J gene lost 4 bases, with 12 bases spanning the gap. Germline loops: CDR1 SGHRS, CDR2 YFSETQ. This CDR3 region has 15 residues. The CDR3 nucleotides read TGCGCCAGCAGCTTTCAGGGTACGGGCACCGGGGAGCTGTTTTTT. As protein: CASSFQGTGTGELFF.

This clone was picked up one time. The chain couples TRBV5-1 to TRBJ2-2; a possible D gene is TRBD1 (6 bases). Germline V CDR1 and CDR2: SGHRS, YFSETQ. The CDR3 is 15 amino acids. Trimming cost V 4 bases and J 2 bases, with 12 bases left between them. The CDR3 DNA is TGCGCCAGCAGCCTCCAACAGGGTAACACCGGGGAGCTGTTTTTT. Encoded protein: CASSLQQGNTGELFF.

This chain joins TRBV5-1 and TRBJ1-1, with 9 bases aligning to TRBD1. Germline values: CDR1 SGHRS, CDR2 YFSETQ. Trimming removed 3 bases from V and 5 bases from J; junction bases left unmatched: 11. The CDR3 is made up of 16 amino acids. In nucleotides, the CDR3 is TGCGCCAGCAGCTCCCGGGACAGGGTCCTGGGTACTGAAGCTTTCTTT. Amino acids: CASSSRDRVLGTEAFF.

V usage is TRBV5-1 and J usage is TRBJ2-3; the match to TRBD1 covers 7 bases. V was pared by 4 bases and J by 3 bases, with 11 bases of the junction left unmatched. Germline V gives CDR1 SGHRS, CDR2 YFSETQ. There are 16 residues in the CDR3. CDR3 in amino acids: CASSGVEGARTDTQYF. In nucleotides, the CDR3 is TGCGCCAGCAGCGGGGTAGAGGGGGCAAGGACAGATACGCAGTATTTT.

J is TRBJ1-2 and V is TRBV7-6; D unresolved. Trimming took off 1 base at V and 8 bases at J, with 11 bases between the two ends. Germline CDR1 reads SGHVS; CDR2 reads FNYEAQ. There are 13 residues in the CDR3. In nucleotides, the CDR3 is TGTGCCAGCAGCTTAGAAAGCTCTCTCGGCTACACCTTC. Residues: CASSLESSLGYTF. Based on the CDR3 plus reference TRBV7-6 and TRBJ1-2, the full variable domain is GAGVSQSPRYKVTKRGQDVALRCDPISGHVSLYWYRQALGQGPEFLTYFNYEAQQDKSGLPNDRFSAERPEGSISTLTIQRTEQRDSAMYRCASSLESSLGYTFGSGTRLTVV.

CDR3 region: CASSLGGGGLHYGYTF. CDR3 DNA sequence: TGTGCCAGCAGTCTAGGGGGCGGCGGCCTTCACTATGGCTACACCTTC. The chain recombines TRBV2 with TRBJ1-2; 7 nucleotides align to TRBD1. Germline V gives CDR1 SNHLY, CDR2 FYNNEI. The CDR3 covers 16 residues. V lost 5 bases, J lost 3 bases, and 12 bases stayed unmatched.

The J gene is TRBJ1-1, the V gene TRBV5-1; no clear D gene. Germline CDR1 and CDR2: SGHRS and YFSETQ. The V gene lost 0 bases and the J gene lost 0 bases, with 9 bases spanning the gap. The CDR3 is 15 residues long. CDR3 nucleotide sequence: TGCGCCAGCAGCTTGGGCCCAGGAATGAACACTGAAGCTTTCTTT. Amino acids: CASSLGPGMNTEAFF.

The rearrangement links TRBV7-3 to TRBJ1-3; no reliable D call. Trimming removed 8 bases at V and 0 bases at J, with 8 bases between. From germline, CDR1 is SGHTA and CDR2 FQGTGA. The CDR3 is 13 residues long. This chain's CDR3 is CASGSNSGNTIYF. The DNA of the CDR3 is TGTGCCAGCGGTTCTAACTCTGGAAACACCATATATTTT.

The chain uses TRBV5-4 and TRBJ1-5; D is possibly TRBD1 (5 bases). Trimming took off 4 bases at V and 1 base at J, with 15 bases between the two ends. Germline CDR1 reads SGHNT; CDR2 reads YYREEE (reference sequence). The CDR3 consists of 16 residues. CDR3 sequence: CASSVGGVGSNQPQHF. CDR3 DNA sequence: TGTGCCAGCAGCGTCGGGGGGGTAGGGAGCAATCAGCCCCAGCATTTT.